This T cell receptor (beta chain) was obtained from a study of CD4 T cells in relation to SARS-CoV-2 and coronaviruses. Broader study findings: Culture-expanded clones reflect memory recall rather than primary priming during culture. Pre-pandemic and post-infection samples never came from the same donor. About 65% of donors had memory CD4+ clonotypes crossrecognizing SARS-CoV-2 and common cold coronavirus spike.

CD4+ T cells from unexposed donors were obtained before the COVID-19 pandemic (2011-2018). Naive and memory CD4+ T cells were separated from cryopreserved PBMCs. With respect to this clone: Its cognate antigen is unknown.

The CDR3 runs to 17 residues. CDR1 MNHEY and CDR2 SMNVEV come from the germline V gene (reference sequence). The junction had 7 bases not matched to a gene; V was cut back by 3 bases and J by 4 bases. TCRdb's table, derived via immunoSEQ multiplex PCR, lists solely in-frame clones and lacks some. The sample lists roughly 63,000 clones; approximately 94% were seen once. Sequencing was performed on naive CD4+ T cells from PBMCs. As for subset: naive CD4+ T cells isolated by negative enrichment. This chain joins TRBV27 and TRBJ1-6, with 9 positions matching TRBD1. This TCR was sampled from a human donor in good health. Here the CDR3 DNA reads TGTGCCAGCAGTTTGGGGACAGGGTTAAGGTATAATTCACCCCTCCACTTT. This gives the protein CASSLGTGLRYNSPLHF.